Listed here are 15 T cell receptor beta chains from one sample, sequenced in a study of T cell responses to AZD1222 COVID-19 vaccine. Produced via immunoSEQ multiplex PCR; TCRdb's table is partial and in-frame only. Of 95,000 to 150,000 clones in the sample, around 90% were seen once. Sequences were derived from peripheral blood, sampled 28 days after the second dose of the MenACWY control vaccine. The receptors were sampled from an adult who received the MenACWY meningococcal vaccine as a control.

This CDR3 is CASSISLGNTEAFF. In DNA, the CDR3 is TGTGCCAGTAGTATATCCCTGGGAAACACTGAAGCTTTCTTT. The gene calls are TRBV19 and TRBJ1-1; D not resolved. From germline, CDR1 is LNHDA and CDR2 SQIVND (reference sequence). The V end lost 2 bases, the J end lost 2 bases, and 9 bases lay between the germline ends. The CDR3 covers 14 residues.

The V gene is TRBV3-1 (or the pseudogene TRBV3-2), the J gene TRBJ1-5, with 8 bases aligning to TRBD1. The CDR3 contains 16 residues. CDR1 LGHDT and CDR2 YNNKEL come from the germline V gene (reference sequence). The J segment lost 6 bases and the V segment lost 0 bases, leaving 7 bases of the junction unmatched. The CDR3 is CASSQDRTGRPQPQHF. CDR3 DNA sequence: TGTGCCAGCAGCCAAGACAGGACAGGGAGACCTCAGCCCCAGCATTTT.

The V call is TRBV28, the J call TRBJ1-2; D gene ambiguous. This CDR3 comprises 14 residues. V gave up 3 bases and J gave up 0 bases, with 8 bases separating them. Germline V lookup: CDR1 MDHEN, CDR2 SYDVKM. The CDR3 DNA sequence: TGTGCCAGCAGTTTGGGGAAAGCTAACTATGGCTACACCTTC. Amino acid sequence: CASSLGKANYGYTF.

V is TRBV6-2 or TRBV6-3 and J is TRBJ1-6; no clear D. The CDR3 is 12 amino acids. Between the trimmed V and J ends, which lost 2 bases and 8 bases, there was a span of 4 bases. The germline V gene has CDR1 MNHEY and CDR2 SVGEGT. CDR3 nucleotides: TGTGCCAGCAGTTACGCGGATTCACCCCTCCACTTT. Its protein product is CASSYADSPLHF.

CDR3 bases: TGTGCCAGCAGCCGGCGGACAGATAACACTGAAGCTTTCTTT. Protein: CASSRRTDNTEAFF. The gene calls are TRBV3-1 (or the pseudogene TRBV3-2) and TRBJ1-1; D may be TRBD1 (6 bases). The CDR3 runs 14 residues. In germline, CDR1 is LGHDT, CDR2 YNNKEL (reference sequence). Deletions cut 4 bases from V and 2 bases from J, with 11 bases between.

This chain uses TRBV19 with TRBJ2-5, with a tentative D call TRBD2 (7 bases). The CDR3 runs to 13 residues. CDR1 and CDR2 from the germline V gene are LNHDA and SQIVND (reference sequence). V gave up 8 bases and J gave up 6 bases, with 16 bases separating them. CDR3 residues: CASSTGGLKTQYF. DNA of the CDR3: TGTGCCAGTTCTACGGGGGGCTTGAAGACCCAGTACTTC.

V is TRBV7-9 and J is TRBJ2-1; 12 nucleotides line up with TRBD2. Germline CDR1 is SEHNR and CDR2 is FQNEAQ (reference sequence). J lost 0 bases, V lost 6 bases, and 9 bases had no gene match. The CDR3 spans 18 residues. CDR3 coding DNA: TGTGCCAGCAGTGGGACTAGCGGGTCCCGCTCCTCCTACAATGAGCAGTTCTTC. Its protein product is CASSGTSGSRSSYNEQFF. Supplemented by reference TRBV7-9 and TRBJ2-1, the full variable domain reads DTGVSQNPRHKITKRGQNVTFRCDPISEHNRLYWYRQTLGQGPEFLTYFQNEAQLEKSRLLSDRFSAERPKGSFSTLEIQRTEQGDSAMYLCASSGTSGSRSSYNEQFFGPGTRLTVL.

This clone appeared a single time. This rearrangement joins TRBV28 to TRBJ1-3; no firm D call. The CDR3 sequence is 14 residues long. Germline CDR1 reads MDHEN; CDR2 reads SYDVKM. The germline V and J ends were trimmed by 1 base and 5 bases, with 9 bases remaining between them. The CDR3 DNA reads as TGTGCCAGCAGTTTATCAGGTCTCAGAAACACCATATATTTT. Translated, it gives CASSLSGLRNTIYF. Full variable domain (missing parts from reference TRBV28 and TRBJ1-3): DVKVTQSSRYLVKRTGEKVFLECVQDMDHENMFWYRQDPGLGLRLIYFSYDVKMKEKGDIPEGYSVSREKKERFSLILESASTNQTSMYLCASSLSGLRNTIYFGEGSWLTVV.

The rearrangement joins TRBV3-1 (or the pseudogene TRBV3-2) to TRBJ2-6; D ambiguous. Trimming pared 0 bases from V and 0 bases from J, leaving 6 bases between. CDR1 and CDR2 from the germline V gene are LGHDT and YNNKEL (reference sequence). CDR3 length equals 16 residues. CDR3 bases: TGTGCCAGCAGCCAAGAGGTCTTCTCTGGGGCCAACGTCCTGACTTTC. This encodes CASSQEVFSGANVLTF.

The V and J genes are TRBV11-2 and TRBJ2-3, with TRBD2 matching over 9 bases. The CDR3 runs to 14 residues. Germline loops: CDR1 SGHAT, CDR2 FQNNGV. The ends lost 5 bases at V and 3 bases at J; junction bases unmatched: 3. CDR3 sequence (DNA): TGTGCCAGCAGCAGCGGGAGGAGGACAGATACGCAGTATTTT. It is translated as CASSSGRRTDTQYF.

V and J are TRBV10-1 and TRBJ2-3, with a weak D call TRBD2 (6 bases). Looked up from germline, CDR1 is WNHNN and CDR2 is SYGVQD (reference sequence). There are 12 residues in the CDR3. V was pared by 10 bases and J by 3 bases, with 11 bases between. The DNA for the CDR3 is TGCGCCAAACCGGGAGAAACAGATACGCAGTATTTT. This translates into CAKPGETDTQYF.

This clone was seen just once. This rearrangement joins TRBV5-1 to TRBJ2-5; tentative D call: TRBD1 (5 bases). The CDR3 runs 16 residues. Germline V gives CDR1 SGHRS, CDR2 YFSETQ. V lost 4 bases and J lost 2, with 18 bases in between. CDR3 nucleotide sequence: TGCGCCAGCAGCCATACCCCAGGGCCCACTCAAGAGACCCAGTACTTC. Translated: CASSHTPGPTQETQYF.

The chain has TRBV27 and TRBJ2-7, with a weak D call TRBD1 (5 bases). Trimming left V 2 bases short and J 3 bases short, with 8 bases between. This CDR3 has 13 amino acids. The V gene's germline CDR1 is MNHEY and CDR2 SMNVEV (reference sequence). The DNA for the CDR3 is TGTGCCAGCAGTTTACAGACAGACTACGAGCAGTACGTC. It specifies CASSLQTDYEQYV.

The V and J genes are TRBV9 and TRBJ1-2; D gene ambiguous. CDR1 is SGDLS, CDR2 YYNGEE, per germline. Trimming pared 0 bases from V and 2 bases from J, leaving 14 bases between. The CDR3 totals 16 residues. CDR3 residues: CASSVGSGETNYGYTF. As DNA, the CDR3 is TGTGCCAGCAGCGTAGGCTCAGGCGAAACAAACTATGGCTACACCTTC. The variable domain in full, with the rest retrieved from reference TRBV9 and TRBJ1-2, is DSGVTQTPKHLITATGQRVTLRCSPRSGDLSVYWYQQSLDQGLQFLIQYYNGEERAKGNILERFSAQQFPDLHSELNLSSLELGDSALYFCASSVGSGETNYGYTFGSGTRLTVV.

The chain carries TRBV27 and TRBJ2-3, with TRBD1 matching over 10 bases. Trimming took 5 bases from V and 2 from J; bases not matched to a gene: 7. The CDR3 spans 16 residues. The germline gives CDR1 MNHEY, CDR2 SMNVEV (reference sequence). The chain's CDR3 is CASSNDRGPSTDTQYF. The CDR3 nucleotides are TGTGCCAGCAGTAATGACAGGGGGCCCTCCACAGATACGCAGTATTTT.